This TCR beta chain emerged from a study of beta chain features in type 1 diabetes. Notes on the study in general: Shorter TCRB CDR3s, moderately but significantly so, marked every one of the four CD4+ subsets in Type 1 diabetes patients. There was no resolution here of whether HLA type influences TCRB rearrangement. Comparison showed that naive, central memory and Treg TCRB repertoires appeared more similar among patients than among healthy donors.

This clone showed up just a few times. The antigen remains unidentified. The V and J ends lost 5 bases and 6 bases respectively, with 17 bases between them. CDR3 length equals 15 residues. Germline values: CDR1 SGHRS, CDR2 YFSETQ. The sequenced template was cDNA made from the entire isolated RNA. About 3.57 million reads were obtained on average from naive, central memory and regulatory T cell samples. Generated by immunoSEQ multiplex PCR, the TCRdb table keeps only in-frame clones and is missing some. The table lists approximately 600,000 clones, around 11% of them singletons, with around 0.12% in the top ten.

The chain has TRBV5-1 and TRBJ2-2; perhaps TRBD1 as D (6 bases). This receptor was identified in a man aged 25 to 40 with type 1 diabetes. What was sequenced was naive CD4+ T cells from blood. The CDR3 DNA is TGCGCCAGCAGGCAGGGGCCCGAGGAGGCCGGGGAGCTGTTTTTT. It translates to CASRQGPEEAGELFF.